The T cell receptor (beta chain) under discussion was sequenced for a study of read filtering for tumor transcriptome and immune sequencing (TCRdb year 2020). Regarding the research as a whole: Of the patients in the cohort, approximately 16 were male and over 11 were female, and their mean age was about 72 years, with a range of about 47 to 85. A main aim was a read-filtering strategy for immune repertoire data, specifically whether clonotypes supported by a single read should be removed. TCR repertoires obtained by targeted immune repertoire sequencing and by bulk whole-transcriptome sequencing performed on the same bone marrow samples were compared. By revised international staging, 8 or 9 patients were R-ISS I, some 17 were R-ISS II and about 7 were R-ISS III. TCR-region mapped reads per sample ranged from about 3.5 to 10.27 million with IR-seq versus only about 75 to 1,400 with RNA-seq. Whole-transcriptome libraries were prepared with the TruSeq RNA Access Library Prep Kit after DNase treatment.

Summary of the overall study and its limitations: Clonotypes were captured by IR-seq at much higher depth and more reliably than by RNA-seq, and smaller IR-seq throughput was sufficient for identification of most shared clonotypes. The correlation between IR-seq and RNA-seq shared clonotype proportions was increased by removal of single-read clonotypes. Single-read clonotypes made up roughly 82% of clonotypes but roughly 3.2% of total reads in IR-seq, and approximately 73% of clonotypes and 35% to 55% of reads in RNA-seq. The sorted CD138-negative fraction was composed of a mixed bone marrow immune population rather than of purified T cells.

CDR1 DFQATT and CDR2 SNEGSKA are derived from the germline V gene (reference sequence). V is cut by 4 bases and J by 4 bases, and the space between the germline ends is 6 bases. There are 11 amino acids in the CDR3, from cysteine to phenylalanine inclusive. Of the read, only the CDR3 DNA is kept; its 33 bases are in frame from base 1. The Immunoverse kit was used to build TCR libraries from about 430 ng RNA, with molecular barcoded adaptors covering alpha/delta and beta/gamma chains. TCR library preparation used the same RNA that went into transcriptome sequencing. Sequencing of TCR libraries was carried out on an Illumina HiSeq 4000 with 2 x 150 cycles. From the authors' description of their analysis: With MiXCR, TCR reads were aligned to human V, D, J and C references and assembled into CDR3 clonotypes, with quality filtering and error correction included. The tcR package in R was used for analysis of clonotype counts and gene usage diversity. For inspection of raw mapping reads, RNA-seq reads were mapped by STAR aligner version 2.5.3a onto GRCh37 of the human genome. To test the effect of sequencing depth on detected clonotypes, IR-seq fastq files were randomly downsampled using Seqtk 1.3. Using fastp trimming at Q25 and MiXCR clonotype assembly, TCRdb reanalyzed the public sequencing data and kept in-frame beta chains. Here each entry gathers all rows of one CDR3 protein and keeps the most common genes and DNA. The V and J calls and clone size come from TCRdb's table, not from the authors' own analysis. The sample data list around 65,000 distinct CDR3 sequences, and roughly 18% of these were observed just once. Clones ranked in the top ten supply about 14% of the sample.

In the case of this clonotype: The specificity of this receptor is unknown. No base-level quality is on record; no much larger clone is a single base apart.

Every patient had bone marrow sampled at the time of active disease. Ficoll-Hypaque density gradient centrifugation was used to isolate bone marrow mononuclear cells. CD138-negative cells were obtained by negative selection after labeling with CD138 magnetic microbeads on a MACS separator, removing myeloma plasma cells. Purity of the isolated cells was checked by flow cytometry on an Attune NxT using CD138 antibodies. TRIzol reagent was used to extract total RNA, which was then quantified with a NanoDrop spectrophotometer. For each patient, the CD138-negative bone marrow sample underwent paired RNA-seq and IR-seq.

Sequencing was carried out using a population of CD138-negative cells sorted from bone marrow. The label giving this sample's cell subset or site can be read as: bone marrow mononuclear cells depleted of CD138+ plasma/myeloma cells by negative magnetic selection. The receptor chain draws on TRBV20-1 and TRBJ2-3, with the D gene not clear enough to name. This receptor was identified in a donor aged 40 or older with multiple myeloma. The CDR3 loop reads CSAMLPDTQYF. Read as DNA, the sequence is TGCAGTGCTATGTTACCAGATACGCAGTATTTT.